The present T cell receptor (beta chain) was sequenced within a study of beta chain features in type 1 diabetes. Expressed TCRB transcripts were sequenced after all isolated RNA was converted to cDNA. The table came from immunoSEQ multiplex PCR; TCRdb's copy has only in-frame clones and leaves some out. The repertoire holds about 160,000 clones, with 8% to 9.5% as singletons. General observations from the study: Patients with Type 1 diabetes showed moderately but significantly shorter TCRB CDR3s in all four CD4+ subsets.

This clone was counted a few times. What it binds is unknown. Sequencing was done on a sample of central memory CD4+ T cells from blood. The sequence came from a woman aged 18-29 years with type 1 diabetes.

DNA for the CDR3: TGTGCCAGCACGCGGAAAGATAGCAATCAGCCCCAGCATTTT. It codes for CASTRKDSNQPQHF. The rearrangement links TRBV6-5 to TRBJ1-5; unclear D gene. From germline, CDR1 is MNHEY and CDR2 SVGAGI. The CDR3 extends over 14 amino acids. V lost 7 bases, J lost 0 bases, and 10 bases lay in between.